This TCR beta chain originates from a study of T-cell reconstitution after alpha-beta-depleted transplantation in children. The TCRbeta library incorporated unique molecular identifiers. TCRdb reanalysed the PCR reads using MiXCR and keeps one entry per CDR3 protein. Among about 500,000 distinct CDR3 sequences listed, about 31% were seen once. CDR3 size: 16 residues. Germline lookup yields CDR1 DFQATT and CDR2 SNEGSKA (reference sequence). V lost 0 bases and J lost 6, with 17 bases in between. This clonotype was observed a few times. The starting material was PBMCs from the stem cell graft donor, obtained from the stem cell graft. This chain links TRBV20-1 with TRBJ2-2, with D unclear. This receptor was obtained from a human donor who donated a stem cell graft to a child with aplastic anemia. CDR3 residues: CSARDKYEVGPGELFF. The CDR3 DNA reads TGCAGTGCTAGAGATAAGTACGAGGTCGGACCCGGGGAGCTGTTTTTT.